This note documents a single TCR beta chain sequence. Generated by immunoSEQ multiplex PCR, the TCRdb table keeps only in-frame clones and is missing some. The sample has 150,000 to 200,000 clones, around nine tenths seen once. The Seattle patients joined while their infection was active and were tracked longitudinally afterward. This sample was taken from a study of blood T cell repertoires in COVID-19. There are 18 residues in the CDR3. The V gene's germline CDR1 is MNHNY and CDR2 SVGAGI (reference sequence). Trimming cost V 5 bases and J 4 bases, with 24 bases left between them. The material sequenced was peripheral blood. The V and J genes are TRBV6-6 and TRBJ2-1, with D possibly matching TRBD1 (6 bases). The TCR sequence derives from an older woman with COVID-19, enrolled during active disease. The CDR3 sequence: CASSLWGLEKREYNEQFF. The CDR3 nucleotides read TGTGCCAGCAGTCTATGGGGGCTGGAGAAAAGGGAGTACAATGAGCAGTTCTTC.